The T cell receptor beta chain described here comes from a study of T-cell memory formation after mild COVID-19. Study summary: There were largely donor-specific TCR clusters. Findings and caveats of the study: Contracting CD4+ clones sat mainly in CM and EM; CD8+ in EMRA. Prior to infection, memory already included some responding clones, suggesting cross-reactive memory joined.

The germline CDR1 and CDR2 sequences are ENHRY and SYGVKD. The junction had 4 bases not matched to a gene; V was cut back by 6 bases and J by 7 bases. This CDR3 comprises 15 residues. Note on this clonotype: Its antigen is still unknown.

TCRdb re-called the 5' RACE reads with MiXCR, one entry per CDR3 protein. The sample lists about 320,000 distinct CDR3 sequences, 14% occurring once. The TCR originated in a man younger than 35 who had mild COVID-19 (a few samples of this study predate the infection). Cell type and time point are not known. The chain employs TRBV10-3 and TRBJ2-1; 15 nucleotides align to TRBD2. Material for sequencing was PBMCs or a T cell subset sorted from them (not recorded which). The CDR3 DNA sequence: TGTGCCATCAGGGGGACTAGCGGGGGGACAAATGAGCAGTTCTTC. Amino acids: CAIRGTSGGTNEQFF.